The 28 T cell receptor beta chains below all came from one sample that was sequenced in a study of T cells of healthy individuals. TCRdb recomputed calls from the 5' RACE reads with MiXCR, one row per CDR3 protein. In the table there are around 63,000 distinct CDR3 sequences, around 15% of which are singletons. The receptors come from a human donor in good health.

This clonotype has a count of ten or more. The chain links TRBV18 to TRBJ1-2; D is uncertain. Deletions cut 0 bases from V and 0 bases from J, with 14 bases between. Germline-derived CDR1 and CDR2 are KGHSH and LQKENI. This CDR3 comprises 17 residues. In DNA form, the CDR3 reads TGTGCCAGCTCACCACCGGAGGCAGGACTGACTAACTATGGCTACACCTTC. Protein product: CASSPPEAGLTNYGYTF.

The table lists this clonotype with a few counts. The chain recombines TRBV7-2 with TRBJ1-5; 7 bases align to TRBD1. The CDR3 has 15 amino acids. Germline V gene sequence: CDR1 SGHTA, CDR2 FQGNSA. After removal of 6 bases from V and 1 base from J, the junction contained 6 bases not matched to a gene. Here the CDR3 reads CASRQDRESNQPQHF. CDR3 nucleotide sequence: TGTGCCAGCAGACAAGACAGGGAGAGCAATCAGCCCCAGCATTTT.

This clonotype was seen only a few times. The chain carries TRBV3-1 and TRBJ2-5; 7 positions match TRBD1. The CDR3 has 16 residues. Germline trimming cut 5 bases from V and 0 bases from J; bases unmatched to any gene: 9. CDR1 and CDR2 from the germline V gene are LGHDT and YNNKEL (reference sequence). CDR3 nucleotide sequence: TGTGCCAGCAGCTTTCGGACAGGCTCCTACCAAGAGACCCAGTACTTC. Encoded protein: CASSFRTGSYQETQYF.

This clonotype was counted once. The J gene is TRBJ2-7, the V gene TRBV5-1; 8 nucleotides match TRBD1. This CDR3 comprises 14 residues. V trimming: 3 bases; J trimming: 2 bases; junction bases outside the gene matches: 4. The germline V gene encodes CDR1 SGHRS and CDR2 YFSETQ. The CDR3 protein is CASSSSQGAYEQYF. For the CDR3, the DNA is TGCGCCAGCAGCTCTTCACAGGGGGCCTACGAGCAGTACTTC.

This clonotype was counted a few times. The V and J genes are TRBV5-1 and TRBJ2-1, with 7 bases lining up with TRBD1. CDR3 length: 16 residues. Germline lookup yields CDR1 SGHRS and CDR2 YFSETQ. Trimming cost V 0 bases and J 2 bases; bases outside gene matches: 5. Written as DNA, the CDR3 is TGCGCCAGCAGCTTGGCCTGGCAGGGGGCCTACAATGAGCAGTTCTTC. The encoded protein is CASSLAWQGAYNEQFF.

This clonotype was seen only a few times. The chain joins TRBV28 to TRBJ2-1; the D gene is possibly TRBD2 (7 bases). Germline V lookup: CDR1 MDHEN, CDR2 SYDVKM. The germline V and J ends were trimmed by 2 bases and 4 bases, with 12 bases remaining between them. This CDR3 has 15 residues. For the CDR3, the DNA is TGTGCCAGCAGTTTAGGGGGGGCCTCGTACAATGAGCAGTTCTTC. The encoded protein is CASSLGGASYNEQFF.

This clonotype was seen at least ten times. The DNA for the CDR3 is TGCAGTGCTAGAGATAGCGGGAGTTTGGATGAGCAGTTCTTC. Protein product: CSARDSGSLDEQFF. The chain recombines TRBV20-1 with TRBJ2-1, with TRBD2 matching 9 bases. CDR1 and CDR2 from the germline V gene are DFQATT and SNEGSKA (reference sequence). The CDR3 spans 14 residues. J gave up 8 bases and V 0 bases, and 5 bases lay outside the gene matches.

This clonotype was picked up many times. The chain couples TRBV3-1 to TRBJ2-7, with D possibly matching TRBD1 (6 bases). The V gene's germline CDR1 is LGHDT and CDR2 YNNKEL (reference sequence). V dropped 0 bases and J dropped 5 bases, with 23 bases sitting between them. This CDR3 has 18 residues. This CDR3 reads CASSQERVGGRRGNEQYF. The CDR3 DNA reads as TGTGCCAGCAGCCAAGAAAGGGTTGGGGGCCGCAGGGGAAACGAGCAGTACTTC.

The V and J genes are TRBV6-4 and TRBJ2-2; D possibly corresponds to TRBD2 (6 bases). Trimming pared 4 bases from V and 3 bases from J, leaving 9 bases between. Germline CDR1 MRHNA, CDR2 SNTAGT. This CDR3 comprises 14 residues. CDR3 loop: CASSAGEDTGELFF. As DNA, the CDR3 is TGTGCCAGCAGTGCCGGGGAGGACACCGGGGAGCTGTTTTTT.

This clonotype was picked up many times. The chain joins TRBV28 to TRBJ1-5; D uncertain. CDR3 size: 16 residues. V was shortened by 1 base and J by 1 base, with 11 bases between the two germline ends. Germline CDR1 reads MDHEN; CDR2 reads SYDVKM. CDR3 in amino acids: CASSLLGRTSNQPQHF. The CDR3 coding sequence is TGTGCCAGCAGTTTATTAGGCCGGACCAGCAATCAGCCCCAGCATTTT. Drawing the rest from reference TRBV28 and TRBJ1-5, the complete variable domain is DVKVTQSSRYLVKRTGEKVFLECVQDMDHENMFWYRQDPGLGLRLIYFSYDVKMKEKGDIPEGYSVSREKKERFSLILESASTNQTSMYLCASSLLGRTSNQPQHFGDGTRLSIL.

This clonotype was detected ten times or more. This sequence joins TRBV19 and TRBJ2-1; possible D gene TRBD1, 6 bases. The CDR3 is 11 residues long. Germline CDR1 LNHDA, CDR2 SQIVND (reference sequence). V was cut by 4 bases and J by 8 bases, with 6 bases left in between. Written as DNA, the CDR3 is TGTGCCAGTAGTAGGGGGCATGAGCAGTTCTTC. It encodes CASSRGHEQFF.

The table lists this clonotype with many counts. The J gene is TRBJ1-3, the V gene TRBV12-3 or TRBV12-4; tentatively, D is TRBD1 (5 bases). V was pared by 6 bases and J by 4 bases, with 16 bases between. This CDR3 is 15 amino acids long. CDR3 nucleotide sequence: TGTGCCAGCAGGGATACTCAGGGAGGCGGAAACACCATATATTTT. Translated, it gives CASRDTQGGGNTIYF.

This clonotype was seen only a few times. The gene calls are TRBV4-1 and TRBJ2-5; perhaps TRBD1 as D (5 bases). This CDR3 region has 14 residues. Germline loops: CDR1 MGHRA, CDR2 YSYEKL. Trimming took 4 bases from V and 2 from J, leaving 11 bases between them. CDR3 DNA sequence: TGCGCCAGCAGCCTTGACCCAGGGCAAGAGACCCAGTACTTC. This encodes CASSLDPGQETQYF.

The genes are TRBV6-6 and TRBJ2-5; the D gene is possibly TRBD2 (6 bases). Trimming shortened V by 9 bases and J by 2 bases, and 16 bases separated the two germline ends. This CDR3 is built from 14 residues. Germline values: CDR1 MNHNY, CDR2 SVGAGI (reference sequence). CDR3 region: CASNPGGVQETQYF. The CDR3 bases are TGTGCCAGTAATCCCGGGGGAGTACAAGAGACCCAGTACTTC.

This clonotype was counted a few times. The chain links TRBV5-5 to TRBJ1-1; D may be TRBD1 (6 bases). This CDR3 region has 14 residues. V lost 4 bases and J 4 bases, leaving 14 bases between the germline ends. The germline CDR1 and CDR2 sequences are SGHKS and YYEKEE (reference sequence). The CDR3 coding sequence is TGTGCCAGCAGCGCTGTACAGGGAGCCACTGAAGCTTTCTTT. It is translated as CASSAVQGATEAFF.

This clonotype was observed many times. The chain combines TRBV4-2 with TRBJ2-2, with 7 bases that match TRBD2. The junction had 9 bases not matched to a gene; V was cut back by 1 base and J by 4 bases. Germline loops: CDR1 LGHNA, CDR2 YNFKEQ. CDR3 length: 17 amino acids. CDR3 protein: CASSQGGLAEFTGELFF. CDR3 in DNA: TGTGCCAGCAGCCAAGGAGGCCTAGCGGAATTCACCGGGGAGCTGTTTTTT.

There are a few counts of this clonotype. The chain links TRBV19 to TRBJ2-2, with D perhaps matching TRBD2 (6 bases). The CDR3 has 16 residues. Germline CDR1 LNHDA, CDR2 SQIVND (reference sequence). Deletions cut 4 bases from V and 4 bases from J, with 16 bases between. The CDR3 DNA reads TGTGCCAGTAGTACCCGGGCAGGGCGGGGCACCGGGGAGCTGTTTTTT. It specifies CASSTRAGRGTGELFF. The complete variable domain, with remaining parts taken from reference TRBV19 and TRBJ2-2, reads DGGITQSPKYLFRKEGQNVTLSCEQNLNHDAMYWYRQDPGQGLRLIYYSQIVNDFQKGDIAEGYSVSREKKESFPLTVTSAQKNPTAFYLCASSTRAGRGTGELFFGEGSRLTVL.

V is TRBV5-1 and J is TRBJ2-2, with TRBD2 as a possible D gene (5 bases). This CDR3 region has 14 residues. Trimming stripped 1 base from V and 7 bases from J, with 11 bases between. Germline V gene lookup returns CDR1 SGHRS and CDR2 YFSETQ. The CDR3 nucleotides read TGCGCCAGCAGCTTGATTAGCGAGGGCGGGGAGCTGTTTTTT. Protein sequence: CASSLISEGGELFF. The full variable domain, its missing parts supplied by reference TRBV5-1 and TRBJ2-2, is KAGVTQTPRYLIKTRGQQVTLSCSPISGHRSVSWYQQTPGQGLQFLFEYFSETQRNKGNFPGRFSGRQFSNSRSEMNVSTLELGDSALYLCASSLISEGGELFFGEGSRLTVL.

This clonotype occurred many times. The V gene is TRBV11-2, the J gene TRBJ2-7; TRBD1 might be the D (6 bases). CDR3 length: 13 residues. Germline V gene lookup returns CDR1 SGHAT and CDR2 FQNNGV. V was clipped by 5 bases and J by 3 bases, with 11 bases between them. This CDR3 is CASSLGQNYEQYF. DNA of the CDR3: TGTGCCAGCAGCCTCGGACAGAACTACGAGCAGTACTTC.

In this sample, this clonotype turned up a few times. This rearrangement joins TRBV5-1 to TRBJ2-3, with D hard to call. The CDR3 has 15 residues. Germline lookup yields CDR1 SGHRS and CDR2 YFSETQ. V was clipped by 2 bases and J by 2 bases, with 12 bases between them. CDR3 coding DNA: TGCGCCAGCAGCTTCTTCGAAGTCCCCACAGATACGCAGTATTTT. Its protein product is CASSFFEVPTDTQYF.

Only a few counts were recorded for this clonotype. V and J are TRBV5-1 and TRBJ1-1; 7 nucleotides line up with TRBD1. The CDR3 is 16 amino acids. After removal of 2 bases from V and 1 base from J, the junction contained 8 bases not matched to a gene. Looked up from germline, CDR1 is SGHRS and CDR2 is YFSETQ. The CDR3 DNA follows: TGCGCCAGCAGCTTACGACAGGCAGGGGGGAACACTGAAGCTTTCTTT. Amino acid sequence: CASSLRQAGGNTEAFF.

V is TRBV2 and J is TRBJ2-7, with D perhaps matching TRBD2 (6 bases). CDR1 is SNHLY and CDR2 is FYNNEI in the germline V gene. The germline V and J ends were trimmed by 11 bases and 5 bases, with 16 bases remaining between them. There are 12 residues in the CDR3. In DNA form, the CDR3 reads TGTGCCGGGACTTTGGGACCGGACGAGCAGTACTTC. Encoded protein: CAGTLGPDEQYF.

This clonotype was picked up many times. The chain links TRBV7-2 to TRBJ2-7, with D unresolved. CDR3 length equals 12 residues. Germline V lookup: CDR1 SGHTA, CDR2 FQGNSA. V shed 3 bases and J shed 1 base, with 4 bases lying between them. CDR3: CASSFTSYEQYF. The CDR3 region has the DNA TGTGCCAGCAGCTTTACGTCCTACGAGCAGTACTTC. Full variable domain (outside the CDR3, taken from reference TRBV7-2 and TRBJ2-7): GAGVSQSPSNKVTEKGKDVELRCDPISGHTALYWYRQSLGQGLEFLIYFQGNSAPDKSGLPSDRFSAERTGGSVSTLTIQRTQQEDSAVYLCASSFTSYEQYFGPGTRLTVT.

This rearrangement joins TRBV20-1 to TRBJ1-4, with 12 bases aligning to TRBD1. The CDR3 spans 15 residues. After removal of 0 bases from V and 10 bases from J, the junction contained 6 bases not matched to a gene. From germline, CDR1 is DFQATT and CDR2 SNEGSKA (reference sequence). CDR3: CSARDPGTGGRKLFF. The DNA of the CDR3 is TGCAGTGCTAGAGATCCCGGGACAGGGGGCCGAAAACTGTTTTTT.

This clonotype has more than one count but fewer than ten. The chain is built from TRBV20-1 and TRBJ2-5, with D possibly being TRBD1 or TRBD2 (6 bases each). The CDR3 sequence is 14 residues long. Germline loops: CDR1 DFQATT, CDR2 SNEGSKA (reference sequence). V lost 0 bases and J lost 5, with 13 bases in between. The CDR3: CSARDQGSGETQYF. The DNA for the CDR3 is TGCAGTGCTAGAGATCAGGGGAGCGGGGAGACCCAGTACTTC.

This clonotype was observed a few times. The rearrangement links TRBV20-1 to TRBJ2-6; D might be TRBD1 (5 bases). V was shortened by 3 bases and J by 3 bases, with 18 bases between the two germline ends. The CDR3 contains 17 residues. Germline V CDR1 and CDR2: DFQATT, SNEGSKA (reference sequence). The CDR3: CSASPQGHLRGANVLTF. DNA for the CDR3: TGCAGTGCTAGTCCCCAGGGCCACCTGCGTGGGGCCAACGTCCTGACTTTC.

This clonotype was counted only a few times. This chain joins TRBV9 and TRBJ2-7, with 9 bases fitting TRBD2. From germline, CDR1 is SGDLS and CDR2 YYNGEE. The V segment lost 3 bases and the J segment 4 bases; nucleotides outside the gene matches: 8. The CDR3 sequence is 15 residues long. CDR3 loop: CASSATGTSFYEQYF. In DNA form, the CDR3 reads TGTGCCAGCAGCGCGACCGGGACTAGCTTTTACGAGCAGTACTTC.

This clonotype was detected ten times or more. CDR3 loop: CSVVRGLRDTGELFF. The CDR3, as DNA: TGCAGCGTTGTCCGCGGGTTACGGGACACCGGGGAGCTGTTTTTT. V gene TRBV29-1 combines with J gene TRBJ2-2, with D possibly TRBD2 on 5 matching bases. The CDR3 has 15 amino acids. V was shortened by 4 bases and J by 3 bases, with 15 bases between the two germline ends. Germline assignment: CDR1 SQVTM and CDR2 ANQGSEA.